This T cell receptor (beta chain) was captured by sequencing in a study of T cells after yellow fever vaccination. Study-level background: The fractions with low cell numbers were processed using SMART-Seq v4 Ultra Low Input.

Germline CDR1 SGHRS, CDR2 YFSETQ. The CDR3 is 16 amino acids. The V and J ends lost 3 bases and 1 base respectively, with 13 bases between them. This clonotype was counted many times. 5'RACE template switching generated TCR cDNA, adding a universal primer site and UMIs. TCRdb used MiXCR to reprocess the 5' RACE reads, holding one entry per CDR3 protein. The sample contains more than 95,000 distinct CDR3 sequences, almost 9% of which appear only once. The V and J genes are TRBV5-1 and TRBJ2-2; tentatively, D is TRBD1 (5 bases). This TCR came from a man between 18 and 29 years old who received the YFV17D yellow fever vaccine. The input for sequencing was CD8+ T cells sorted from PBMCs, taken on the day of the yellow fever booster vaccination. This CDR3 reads CASSSVLDKNTGELFF. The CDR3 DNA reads TGCGCCAGCAGCTCGGTTCTGGACAAGAACACCGGGGAGCTGTTTTTT. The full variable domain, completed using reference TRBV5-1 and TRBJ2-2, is KAGVTQTPRYLIKTRGQQVTLSCSPISGHRSVSWYQQTPGQGLQFLFEYFSETQRNKGNFPGRFSGRQFSNSRSEMNVSTLELGDSALYLCASSSVLDKNTGELFFGEGSRLTVL.